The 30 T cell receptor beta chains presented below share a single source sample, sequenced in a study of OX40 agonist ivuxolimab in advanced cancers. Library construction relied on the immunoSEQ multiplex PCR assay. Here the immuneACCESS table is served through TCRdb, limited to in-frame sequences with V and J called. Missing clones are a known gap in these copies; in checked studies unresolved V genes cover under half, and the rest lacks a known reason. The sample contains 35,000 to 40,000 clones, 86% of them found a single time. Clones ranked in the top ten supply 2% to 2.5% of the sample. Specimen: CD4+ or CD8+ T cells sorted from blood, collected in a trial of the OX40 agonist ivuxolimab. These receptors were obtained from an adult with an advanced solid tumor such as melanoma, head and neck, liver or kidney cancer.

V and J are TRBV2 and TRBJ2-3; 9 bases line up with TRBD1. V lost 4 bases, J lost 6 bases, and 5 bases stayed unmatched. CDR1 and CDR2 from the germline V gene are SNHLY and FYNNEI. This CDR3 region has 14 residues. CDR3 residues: CASSAQGAEDTQYF. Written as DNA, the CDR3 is TGTGCCAGCAGTGCACAGGGGGCTGAGGATACGCAGTATTTT. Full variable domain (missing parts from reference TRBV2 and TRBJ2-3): EPEVTQTPSHQVTQMGQEVILRCVPISNHLYFYWYRQILGQKVEFLVSFYNNEISEKSEIFDDQFSVERPDGSNFTLKIRSTKLEDSAMYFCASSAQGAEDTQYFGPGTRLTVL.

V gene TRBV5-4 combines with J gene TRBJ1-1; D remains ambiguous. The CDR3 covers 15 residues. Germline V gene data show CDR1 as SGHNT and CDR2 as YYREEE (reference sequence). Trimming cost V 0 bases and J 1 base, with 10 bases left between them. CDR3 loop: CASSLAGLANTEAFF. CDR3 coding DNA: TGTGCCAGCAGCTTGGCGGGATTGGCGAACACTGAAGCTTTCTTT. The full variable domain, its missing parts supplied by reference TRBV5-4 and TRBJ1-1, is ETGVTQSPTHLIKTRGQQVTLRCSSQSGHNTVSWYQQALGQGPQFIFQYYREEENGRGNFPPRFSGLQFPNYSSELNVNALELDDSALYLCASSLAGLANTEAFFGQGTRLTVV.

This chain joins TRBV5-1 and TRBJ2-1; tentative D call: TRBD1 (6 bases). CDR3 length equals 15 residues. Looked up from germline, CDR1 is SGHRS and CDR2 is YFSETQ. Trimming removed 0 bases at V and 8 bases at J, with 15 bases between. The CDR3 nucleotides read TGCGCCAGCAGCTTGGAACCCAACAGGGCAGATGAGCAGTTCTTC. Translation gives CASSLEPNRADEQFF.

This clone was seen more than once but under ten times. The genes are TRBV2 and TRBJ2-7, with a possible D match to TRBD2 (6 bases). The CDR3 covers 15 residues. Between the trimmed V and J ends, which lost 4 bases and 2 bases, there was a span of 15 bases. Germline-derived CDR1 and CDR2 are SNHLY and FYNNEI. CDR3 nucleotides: TGTGCCAGCAGTGGGTGGAGGGGACCGGCCTACGAGCAGTACTTC. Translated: CASSGWRGPAYEQYF. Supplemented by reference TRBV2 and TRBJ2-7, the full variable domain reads EPEVTQTPSHQVTQMGQEVILRCVPISNHLYFYWYRQILGQKVEFLVSFYNNEISEKSEIFDDQFSVERPDGSNFTLKIRSTKLEDSAMYFCASSGWRGPAYEQYFGPGTRLTVT.

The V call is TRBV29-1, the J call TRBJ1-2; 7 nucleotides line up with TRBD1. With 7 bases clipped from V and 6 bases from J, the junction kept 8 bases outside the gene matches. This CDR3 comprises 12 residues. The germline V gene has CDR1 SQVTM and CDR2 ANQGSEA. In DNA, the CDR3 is TGCAGCGGGTCGCTCCAGGGGGATGGCTACACCTTC. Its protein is CSGSLQGDGYTF.

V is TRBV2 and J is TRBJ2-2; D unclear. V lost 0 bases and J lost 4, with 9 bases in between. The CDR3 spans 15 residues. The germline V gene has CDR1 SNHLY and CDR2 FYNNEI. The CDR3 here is CASSEAPGGTGELFF. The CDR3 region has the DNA TGTGCCAGCAGTGAAGCGCCGGGTGGCACCGGGGAGCTGTTTTTT.

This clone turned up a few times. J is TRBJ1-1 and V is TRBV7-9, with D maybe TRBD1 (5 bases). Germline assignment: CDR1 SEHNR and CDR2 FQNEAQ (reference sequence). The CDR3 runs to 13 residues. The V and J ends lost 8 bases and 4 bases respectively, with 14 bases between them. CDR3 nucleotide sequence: TGTGCCAGCTTCCTGGTGGGGGGCACTGAAGCTTTCTTT. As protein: CASFLVGGTEAFF.

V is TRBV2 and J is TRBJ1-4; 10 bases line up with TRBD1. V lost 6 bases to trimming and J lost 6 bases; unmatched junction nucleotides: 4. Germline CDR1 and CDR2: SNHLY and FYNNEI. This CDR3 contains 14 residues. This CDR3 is CASREDRGDEKLFF. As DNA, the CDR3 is TGTGCCAGCAGGGAGGACAGGGGGGATGAAAAACTGTTTTTT. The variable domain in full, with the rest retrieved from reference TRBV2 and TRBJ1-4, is EPEVTQTPSHQVTQMGQEVILRCVPISNHLYFYWYRQILGQKVEFLVSFYNNEISEKSEIFDDQFSVERPDGSNFTLKIRSTKLEDSAMYFCASREDRGDEKLFFGSGTQLSVL.

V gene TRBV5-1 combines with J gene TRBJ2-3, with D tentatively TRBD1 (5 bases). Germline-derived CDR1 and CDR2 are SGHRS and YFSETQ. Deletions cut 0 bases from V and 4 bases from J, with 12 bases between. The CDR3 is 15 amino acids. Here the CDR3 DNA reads TGCGCCAGCAGCTTGGCACAGGTACAGCCAGATACGCAGTATTTT. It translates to CASSLAQVQPDTQYF.

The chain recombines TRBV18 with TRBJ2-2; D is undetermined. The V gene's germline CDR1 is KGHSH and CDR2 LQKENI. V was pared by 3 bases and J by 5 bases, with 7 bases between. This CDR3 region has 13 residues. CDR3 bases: TGTGCCAGCTCACCTGGGGTAACCGGGGAGCTGTTTTTT. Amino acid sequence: CASSPGVTGELFF.

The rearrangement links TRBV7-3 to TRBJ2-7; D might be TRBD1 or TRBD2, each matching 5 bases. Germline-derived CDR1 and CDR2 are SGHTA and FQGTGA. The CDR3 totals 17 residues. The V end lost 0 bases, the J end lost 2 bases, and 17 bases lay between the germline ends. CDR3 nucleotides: TGTGCCAGCAGCTTAACCCTAGCCCCTGACAGAACCTACGAGCAGTACTTC. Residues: CASSLTLAPDRTYEQYF.

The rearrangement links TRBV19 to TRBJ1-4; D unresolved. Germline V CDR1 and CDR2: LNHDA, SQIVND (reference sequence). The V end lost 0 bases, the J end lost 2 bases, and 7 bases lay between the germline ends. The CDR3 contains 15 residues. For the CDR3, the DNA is TGTGCCAGTAGTATAGATTGGTCGACTAATGAAAAACTGTTTTTT. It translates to CASSIDWSTNEKLFF.

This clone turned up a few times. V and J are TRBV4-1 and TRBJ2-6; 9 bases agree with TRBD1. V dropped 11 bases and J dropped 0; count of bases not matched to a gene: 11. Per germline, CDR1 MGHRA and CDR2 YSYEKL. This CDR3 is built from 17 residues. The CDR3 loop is CASGTGLRFSGANVLTF. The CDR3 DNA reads TGCGCCTCGGGGACAGGGCTGCGTTTCTCTGGGGCCAACGTCCTGACTTTC.

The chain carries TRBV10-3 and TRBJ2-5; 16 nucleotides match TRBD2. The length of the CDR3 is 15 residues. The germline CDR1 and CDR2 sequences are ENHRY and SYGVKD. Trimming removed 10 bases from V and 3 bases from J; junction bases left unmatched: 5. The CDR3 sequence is CATTGTSGGEETQYF. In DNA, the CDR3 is TGTGCCACCACAGGGACTAGCGGGGGGGAAGAGACCCAGTACTTC.

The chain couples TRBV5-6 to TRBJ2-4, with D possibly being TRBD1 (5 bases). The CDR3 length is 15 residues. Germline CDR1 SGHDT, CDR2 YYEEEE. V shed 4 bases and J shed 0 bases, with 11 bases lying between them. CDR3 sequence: CASSPRQLAKNIQYF. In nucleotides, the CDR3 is TGTGCCAGCAGCCCGCGACAGTTAGCCAAAAACATTCAGTACTTC.

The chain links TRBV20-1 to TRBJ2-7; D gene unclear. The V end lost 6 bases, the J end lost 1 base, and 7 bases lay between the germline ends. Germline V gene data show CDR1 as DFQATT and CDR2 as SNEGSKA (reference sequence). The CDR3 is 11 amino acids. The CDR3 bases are TGCAGTGCCCAAGGGTCCTACGAGCAGTACTTC. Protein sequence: CSAQGSYEQYF.

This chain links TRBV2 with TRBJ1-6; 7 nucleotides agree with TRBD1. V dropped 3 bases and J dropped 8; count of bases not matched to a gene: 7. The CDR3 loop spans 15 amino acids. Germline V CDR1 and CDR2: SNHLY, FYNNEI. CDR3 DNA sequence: TGTGCCAGCAGTGAGGAGCAGGGGGGCTATTCACCCCTCCACTTT. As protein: CASSEEQGGYSPLHF.

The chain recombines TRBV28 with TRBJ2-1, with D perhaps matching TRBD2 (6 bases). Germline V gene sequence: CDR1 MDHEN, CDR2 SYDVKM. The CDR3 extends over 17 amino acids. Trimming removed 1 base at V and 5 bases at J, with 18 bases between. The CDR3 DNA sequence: TGTGCCAGCAGTTTATTTGGGTCGGCGGGGTCGAACAATGAGCAGTTCTTC. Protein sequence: CASSLFGSAGSNNEQFF.

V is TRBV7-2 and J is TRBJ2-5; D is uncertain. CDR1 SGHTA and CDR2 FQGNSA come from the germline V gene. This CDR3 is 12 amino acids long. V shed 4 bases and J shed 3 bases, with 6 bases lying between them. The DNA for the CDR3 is TGTGCCAGCAGCTCCACGGAAGAGACCCAGTACTTC. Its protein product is CASSSTEETQYF.

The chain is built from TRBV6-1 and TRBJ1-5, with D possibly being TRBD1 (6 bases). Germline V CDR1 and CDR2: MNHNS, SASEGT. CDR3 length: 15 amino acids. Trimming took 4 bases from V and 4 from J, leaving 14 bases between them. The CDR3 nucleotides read TGTGCCAGCAGTGCGTTCAGGGGCGGGAATCAGCCCCAGCATTTT. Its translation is CASSAFRGGNQPQHF.

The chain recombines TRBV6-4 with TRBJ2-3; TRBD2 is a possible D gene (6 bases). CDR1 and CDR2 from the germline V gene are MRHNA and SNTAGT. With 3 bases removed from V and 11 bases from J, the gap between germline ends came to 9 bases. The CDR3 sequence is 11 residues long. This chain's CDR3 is CASSEGGMQYF. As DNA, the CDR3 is TGTGCCAGCAGTGAGGGGGGTATGCAGTATTTT.

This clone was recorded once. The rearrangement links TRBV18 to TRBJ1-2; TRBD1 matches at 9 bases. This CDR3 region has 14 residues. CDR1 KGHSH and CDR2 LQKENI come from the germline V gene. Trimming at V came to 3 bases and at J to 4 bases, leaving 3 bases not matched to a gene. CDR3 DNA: TGTGCCAGCTCACCCGCGACAGGGGGCTATGGCTACACCTTC. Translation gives CASSPATGGYGYTF.

In DNA form, the CDR3 reads TGTGCCAGCAGCTTGTTAGGGAGGGATCCTCAGCCCCAGCATTTT. Translating gives CASSLLGRDPQPQHF. V and J are TRBV5-6 and TRBJ1-5; D is ambiguous. Germline CDR1 SGHDT, CDR2 YYEEEE. This CDR3 is 15 amino acids long. Trimming pared 1 base from V and 6 bases from J, leaving 14 bases between.

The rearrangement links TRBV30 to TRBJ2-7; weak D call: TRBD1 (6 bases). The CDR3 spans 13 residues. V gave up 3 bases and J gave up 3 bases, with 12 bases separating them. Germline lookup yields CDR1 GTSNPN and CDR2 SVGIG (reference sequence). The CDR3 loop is CAWSLDSHYEQYF. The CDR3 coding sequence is TGTGCCTGGAGCCTGGACAGTCACTACGAGCAGTACTTC.

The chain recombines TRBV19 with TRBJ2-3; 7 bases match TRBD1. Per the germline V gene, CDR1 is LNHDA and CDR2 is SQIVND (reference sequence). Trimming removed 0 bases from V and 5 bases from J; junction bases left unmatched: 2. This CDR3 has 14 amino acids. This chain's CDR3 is CASSIDRQGDTQYF. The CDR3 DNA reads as TGTGCCAGTAGTATAGATCGACAGGGAGATACGCAGTATTTT. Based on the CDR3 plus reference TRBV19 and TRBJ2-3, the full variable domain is DGGITQSPKYLFRKEGQNVTLSCEQNLNHDAMYWYRQDPGQGLRLIYYSQIVNDFQKGDIAEGYSVSREKKESFPLTVTSAQKNPTAFYLCASSIDRQGDTQYFGPGTRLTVL.

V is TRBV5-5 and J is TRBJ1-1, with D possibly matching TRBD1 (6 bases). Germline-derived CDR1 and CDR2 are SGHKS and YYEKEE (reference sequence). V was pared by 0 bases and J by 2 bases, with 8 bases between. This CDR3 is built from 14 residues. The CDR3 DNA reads TGTGCCAGCAGCTTGGGGGGGCTCAACACTGAAGCTTTCTTT. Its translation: CASSLGGLNTEAFF.

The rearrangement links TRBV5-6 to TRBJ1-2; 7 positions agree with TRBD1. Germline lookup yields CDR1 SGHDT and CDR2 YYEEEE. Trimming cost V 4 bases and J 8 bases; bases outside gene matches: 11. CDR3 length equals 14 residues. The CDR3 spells CASSPITGAGGYTF. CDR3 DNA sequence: TGTGCCAGCAGCCCGATAACAGGGGCGGGCGGCTACACCTTC.

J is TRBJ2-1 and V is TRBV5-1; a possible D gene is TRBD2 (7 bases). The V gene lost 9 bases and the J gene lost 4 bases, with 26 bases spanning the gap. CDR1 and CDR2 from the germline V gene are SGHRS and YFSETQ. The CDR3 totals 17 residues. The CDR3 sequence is CATRGGGGPHPYNEQFF. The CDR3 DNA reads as TGCGCCACCAGGGGAGGCGGGGGCCCACATCCGTACAATGAGCAGTTCTTC.

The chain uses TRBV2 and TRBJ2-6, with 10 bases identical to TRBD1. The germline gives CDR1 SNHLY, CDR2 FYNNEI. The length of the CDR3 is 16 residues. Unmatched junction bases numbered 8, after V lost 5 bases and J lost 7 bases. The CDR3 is CASSTPGTGEANVLTF. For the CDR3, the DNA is TGTGCCAGCAGTACCCCCGGGACAGGGGAAGCCAACGTCCTGACTTTC.

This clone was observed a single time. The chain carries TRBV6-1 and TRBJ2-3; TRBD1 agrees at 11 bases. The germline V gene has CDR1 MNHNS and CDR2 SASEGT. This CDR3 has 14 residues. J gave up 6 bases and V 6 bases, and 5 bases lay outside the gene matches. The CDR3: CASRGDRGRDTQYF. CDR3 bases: TGTGCCAGCAGGGGGGACAGGGGGAGGGATACGCAGTATTTT.